This T cell receptor beta chain was sequenced for a study of T cell clones after liver transplantation. Turning to the study itself: Samples came from ITN030ST, which attempted immunosuppression withdrawal within 2 years of liver transplantation. Post-transplant blood was tracked for graft-donor-reactive T cell clones identified in a pre-transplant mixed lymphocyte reaction. Broader study findings: These preliminary findings come from unstandardized post-transplant sampling times. Compared with third party-reactive sequences, donor-reactive ones declined more, independent of withdrawal success.

The assay was immunoSEQ multiplex PCR, and TCRdb's table has in-frame clones only and misses some. The table shows around 110,000 clones, with 90% occurring only once. In regard to this clone: Its antigen is unidentified.

With 6 bases clipped from V and 7 bases from J, the junction kept 8 bases outside the gene matches. This CDR3 spans 15 amino acids. The V gene's germline CDR1 is SGHVS and CDR2 FQNEAQ. The rearrangement uses TRBV7-8 and TRBJ1-4; 10 positions match TRBD1. The sample consisted of CD4+ T cells from blood, taken 12 months after liver transplant. This clonotype originated in a human patient who received a liver transplant. Among the T cells, some may be from the graft donor. The CDR3 loop reads CASRPFRDRGEKLFF. The CDR3 nucleotides are TGTGCCAGCAGGCCCTTCCGGGACAGGGGTGAAAAACTGTTTTTT.